The T cell receptor (beta chain) under discussion was sequenced for a study of blood T cell repertoires in COVID-19. After removal of 6 bases from V and 1 base from J, the junction contained 0 bases not matched to a gene. Germline V gene sequence: CDR1 SNHLY, CDR2 FYNNEI. The CDR3 is 13 amino acids. Assay used: immunoSEQ multiplex PCR; TCRdb lists only in-frame clones, some missing. The repertoire holds some 300,000 clones, around 89% seen once, with 5.5% to 8.5% in the top ten. Material: peripheral blood. V and J are TRBV2 and TRBJ2-7; 10 bases match TRBD1. The sequence derives from a woman in her twenties or thirties who had recovered from COVID-19. The CDR3: CASRGQGSYEQYF. The CDR3 nucleotides are TGTGCCAGCAGGGGACAGGGGTCCTACGAGCAGTACTTC.